The 20 T cell receptor beta chains below come from one sample, sequenced in a study of OX40 agonist ivuxolimab in advanced cancers. The library was built by means of the immunoSEQ multiplex PCR assay. TCRdb mirrors the immuneACCESS table, restricted to in-frame sequences. Some clones are absent from its copies; in checked studies, under half trace to an unresolved V gene, and the reason for the others is unknown. Recorded for this sample are around 56,000 clones; approximately 79% of them occurred a single time. Of the sample, about 3.8% falls within the top ten clones. The sequencing here drew on CD4+ or CD8+ T cells sorted from blood, taken in a trial of the OX40 agonist ivuxolimab. The receptors were gathered from an adult with an advanced solid tumor such as melanoma, head and neck, liver or kidney cancer.

Only a few counts were recorded for this clone. This chain links TRBV6-5 with TRBJ2-7; the D call may be TRBD1 or TRBD2 (5 bases each). CDR3 length: 12 residues. Trimming removed 6 bases from V and 11 bases from J, with 17 bases in between. Per the germline V gene, CDR1 is MNHEY and CDR2 is SVGAGI. CDR3 protein: CASRGTGRSEYF. The CDR3 nucleotides read TGTGCCAGCAGAGGAACGGGGCGCTCCGAGTACTTC.

CDR3 amino acids: CASSQAYRGLDTEAFF. The CDR3 coding sequence is TGCGCCAGCAGCCAAGCTTACAGGGGGTTAGACACTGAAGCTTTCTTT. This chain connects TRBV4-3 to TRBJ1-1, with 8 bases fitting TRBD1. Germline CDR1 and CDR2: LGHNA and YSLEER. This CDR3 spans 16 amino acids. J was trimmed by 3 bases and V by 1 base; bases with no gene match: 7.

V is TRBV6-5 and J is TRBJ1-1; no clear D gene. This CDR3 has 14 amino acids. V was cut by 8 bases and J by 0 bases, with 13 bases left in between. The germline gives CDR1 MNHEY, CDR2 SVGAGI. CDR3 residues: CASSPVLMNTEAFF. The CDR3 DNA is TGTGCCAGCTCTCCCGTCCTTATGAACACTGAAGCTTTCTTT.

The J gene is TRBJ2-7, the V gene TRBV2; 8 bases are shared with TRBD1. Germline lookup yields CDR1 SNHLY and CDR2 FYNNEI. CDR3 length: 12 residues. The V and J ends lost 5 bases and 12 bases, in that order; junction bases with no gene match: 9. In DNA form, the CDR3 reads TGTGCCAGCAGTAGGGAAACAGGGGGGCGGTACTTC. Protein product: CASSRETGGRYF.

With regard to this clone: A junction boundary mismatches the germline segment, possibly from a read error. V gene TRBV5-1 combines with J gene TRBJ2-1; 10 nucleotides line up with TRBD2. Germline lookup yields CDR1 SGHRS and CDR2 YFSETQ. This CDR3 is built from 14 residues. The CDR3 protein is CASSSGLAKNGQFF. The CDR3 nucleotides are TGCGCCAGCAGCTCGGGACTAGCGAAGAATGGGCAGTTCTTC.

The rearrangement uses TRBV28 and TRBJ2-5, with 7 bases lining up with TRBD2. Trimming cost V 4 bases and J 5 bases; bases outside gene matches: 10. CDR1 and CDR2 from the germline V gene are MDHEN and SYDVKM. CDR3 length: 15 residues. CDR3 bases: TGTGCCAGCAGTTATGATAGCGGGTGGGGCGAGACCCAGTACTTC. Amino acid sequence: CASSYDSGWGETQYF.

The chain combines TRBV6-5 with TRBJ2-7, with 7 bases lining up with TRBD2. The CDR3 loop spans 16 amino acids. V was clipped by 2 bases and J by 0 bases; unmatched bases: 7. CDR1 MNHEY and CDR2 SVGAGI come from the germline V gene. The CDR3 coding sequence is TGTGCCAGCAGTTACAACGGCCAGCGGGGCTCCTACGAGCAGTACTTC. Translated: CASSYNGQRGSYEQYF.

This clone appeared a single time. The chain has TRBV11-2 and TRBJ2-7; the match to TRBD2 covers 11 bases. In germline, CDR1 is SGHAT, CDR2 FQNNGV. V was clipped by 3 bases and J by 7 bases; unmatched bases: 8. The CDR3 has 15 amino acids. The CDR3 sequence: CASSFDPSGRMEQYF. The CDR3 nucleotides are TGTGCCAGCAGCTTTGATCCTAGCGGGAGGATGGAGCAGTACTTC.

This clone was seen more than once but under ten times. V is TRBV19 and J is TRBJ1-1, with D unclear. Trimming left V 6 bases short and J 6 bases short, with 11 bases between. Germline V gene data show CDR1 as LNHDA and CDR2 as SQIVND (reference sequence). This CDR3 has 12 amino acids. This CDR3 is CASRTGSAEAFF. In DNA, the CDR3 is TGTGCCAGTAGGACGGGGTCGGCTGAAGCTTTCTTT. Combining the CDR3 with reference TRBV19 and TRBJ1-1 gives the whole variable domain DGGITQSPKYLFRKEGQNVTLSCEQNLNHDAMYWYRQDPGQGLRLIYYSQIVNDFQKGDIAEGYSVSREKKESFPLTVTSAQKNPTAFYLCASRTGSAEAFFGQGTRLTVV.

The chain recombines TRBV6-6 with TRBJ1-1; no reliable D call. There are 12 residues in the CDR3. The germline gives CDR1 MNHNY, CDR2 SVGAGI (reference sequence). V was pared by 6 bases and J by 4 bases, with 9 bases between. Here the CDR3 reads CASSREGTEAFF. The CDR3 nucleotides read TGTGCCAGCAGCCGGGAGGGCACTGAAGCTTTCTTT.

This clone has a single count. The rearrangement links TRBV11-1 to TRBJ2-7, with TRBD1 matching 7 bases. Germline V CDR1 and CDR2: SGHAT, FQDESV (reference sequence). There are 14 residues in the CDR3. Losses at the gene ends were 8 bases for V and 3 bases for J; bases not matched to a gene: 10. The DNA of the CDR3 is TGTGCCAGCGGGCCCAGACAGGGCGGCTACGAGCAGTACTTC. It translates to CASGPRQGGYEQYF.

This chain joins TRBV6-5 and TRBJ1-5; D gene ambiguous. This CDR3 spans 15 amino acids. Deletions cut 4 bases from V and 7 bases from J, with 17 bases between. Germline lookup yields CDR1 MNHEY and CDR2 SVGAGI. DNA for the CDR3: TGTGCCAGCAGTTGGCGACGGGGTGGTTACCAGCCCCAGCATTTT. Protein product: CASSWRRGGYQPQHF.

This clone appeared once. The chain employs TRBV7-9 and TRBJ2-7, with 7 nucleotides matching TRBD1. CDR1 SEHNR and CDR2 FQNEAQ come from the germline V gene (reference sequence). V lost 5 bases and J lost 3; bases outside the gene matches: 10. This CDR3 spans 15 amino acids. The CDR3 is CASSNPYRGIYEQYF. The CDR3 coding sequence is TGTGCCAGCAGCAACCCCTACAGGGGAATCTACGAGCAGTACTTC.

The chain recombines TRBV28 with TRBJ2-1; the D gene is possibly TRBD2 (6 bases). Germline V gene sequence: CDR1 MDHEN, CDR2 SYDVKM. The V end was cut by 5 bases, the J end by 5 bases, with 19 bases between. CDR3 size: 16 residues. The CDR3 DNA is TGTGCCAGCAGTGAGGAGGAATGGGGGGTCGACAATGAGCAGTTCTTC. Translation gives CASSEEEWGVDNEQFF.

V usage is TRBV5-1 and J usage is TRBJ2-1; unclear D gene. Germline-derived CDR1 and CDR2 are SGHRS and YFSETQ. The V end was cut by 0 bases, the J end by 6 bases, with 4 bases between. The CDR3 loop spans 12 amino acids. CDR3 coding DNA: TGCGCCAGCAGCTTGGATCCCAATGAGCAGTTCTTC. Amino acids: CASSLDPNEQFF.

The V gene is TRBV5-6, the J gene TRBJ1-2; D is unresolved. Trimming stripped 0 bases from V and 2 bases from J, with 11 bases between. The CDR3 has 15 amino acids. CDR1 and CDR2 (germline): SGHDT, YYEEEE. The CDR3 DNA reads TGTGCCAGCAGCTTGGACCGAACCATAAACTATGGCTACACCTTC. It codes for CASSLDRTINYGYTF.

This chain links TRBV11-3 with TRBJ2-1; D might be TRBD2 (5 bases). Trimming removed 1 base at V and 8 bases at J, with 12 bases between. The CDR3 is made up of 14 amino acids. Germline V gene lookup returns CDR1 SGHNT and CDR2 YENEEA. The CDR3 loop is CASSLGVWRDEQFF. In nucleotides, the CDR3 is TGTGCCAGCAGCTTAGGAGTGTGGCGGGATGAGCAGTTCTTC. Combining the CDR3 with reference TRBV11-3 and TRBJ2-1 gives the whole variable domain EAGVVQSPRYKIIEKKQPVAFWCNPISGHNTLYWYLQNLGQGPELLIRYENEEAVDDSQLPKDRFSAERLKGVDSTLKIQPAELGDSAVYLCASSLGVWRDEQFFGPGTRLTVL.

The chain combines TRBV15 with TRBJ2-1; D tentatively fits TRBD1 or TRBD2 (5 bases each). Germline V gene data show CDR1 as LNHNV and CDR2 as YYDKDF (reference sequence). The length of the CDR3 is 14 residues. Trimming cost V 0 bases and J 4 bases, with 7 bases left between them. CDR3 DNA: TGTGCCACCAGCAGAGAAGAGGGGTACAATGAGCAGTTCTTC. It yields the protein CATSREEGYNEQFF.

This clone was counted a single time. The rearrangement joins TRBV4-1 to TRBJ2-7; D gene uncertain. Between the trimmed V and J ends, which lost 0 bases and 7 bases, there was a span of 19 bases. The CDR3 covers 16 residues. Germline V lookup: CDR1 MGHRA, CDR2 YSYEKL. The CDR3 nucleotides read TGCGCCAGCAGCCAAGATCGGGCCTCGCCGGTGGGTGAGCAGTACTTC. This translates into CASSQDRASPVGEQYF.

V and J are TRBV7-9 and TRBJ2-7; the match to TRBD2 covers 9 bases. This CDR3 spans 14 amino acids. V shed 5 bases, J shed 6 bases, and the junction held 8 bases outside the gene matches. The germline gives CDR1 SEHNR, CDR2 FQNEAQ (reference sequence). CDR3 sequence reads: CASSVPGTSSEQYF. As DNA, the CDR3 is TGTGCCAGCAGCGTACCCGGGACTAGCAGCGAGCAGTACTTC.